Listed below are T cell receptor beta chains from one sample, sequenced in a study of Graves' ophthalmopathy and Graves' hyperthyroidism. TCRdb re-analysed the multiplex PCR reads in MiXCR, keeping a single row per CDR3 protein. The data hold 400,000 or so distinct CDR3 sequences, with approximately 18% observed a single time. Specimen: peripheral blood. The receptors here all came from an adult woman with stable Graves' hyperthyroidism. Each CDR3 is given with its conserved first and last residue. Each record gives: D gene, clone size, J gene, V gene, CDR3 protein, CDR3 DNA. The D gene is left open where the match is weak. Expanded clones are given a class, and other clones once, few, many or no size at all.

>.|many|TRBJ1-5|TRBV13
CASSLISFRGNQPQHF
TGTGCCAGCAGCTTAATTTCCTTTCGAGGCAATCAGCCCCAGCATTTT
>.|many|TRBJ2-5|TRBV20-1
CSARDPLDGVFQGSQYF
TGCAGTGCTAGAGATCCACTGGACGGAGTTTTCCAAGGGTCCCAGTACTTC
>TRBD1|.|TRBJ1-2|TRBV12-3/TRBV12-4
CASRGTAYSGYTF
TGTGCCAGCAGAGGGACAGCCTATTCAGGCTACACCTTC
>.|few|TRBJ2-2|TRBV29-1
CSVARMGTGELFF
TGCAGCGTTGCCCGAATGGGGACCGGGGAGCTGTTTTTT
>TRBD1|.|TRBJ1-5|TRBV12-3/TRBV12-4
CASSYRDSQSKPQHF
TGTGCCAGCAGCTACCGGGACAGTCAATCTAAGCCCCAGCATTTT
>.|.|TRBJ1-1|TRBV12-3/TRBV12-4
CASSPGTRIGNTEAFF
TGTGCCAGCAGTCCCGGGACACGTATAGGGAACACTGAAGCTTTCTTT
>TRBD2|many|TRBJ2-7|TRBV2
CASSDRTSGSYEQYF
TGTGCCAGCAGTGATCGGACTAGCGGCTCCTACGAGCAGTACTTC
>.|.|TRBJ2-7|TRBV4-3
CASSQGLETTEQYF
TGCGCCAGCAGCCAAGGACTAGAAACAACCGAGCAGTACTTC
>.|many|TRBJ1-5|TRBV28
CASSFIDNSNQPQHF
TGTGCCAGCAGTTTTATTGATAATAGCAATCAGCCCCAGCATTTT
>.|.|TRBJ1-1|TRBV5-5
CASSMARGGWTEAFF
TGTGCCAGCAGCATGGCCAGGGGCGGGTGGACTGAAGCTTTCTTT
>.|.|TRBJ1-1|TRBV7-2
CASSLGRGMNTEAFF
TGTGCCAGCAGCTTAGGTCGGGGGATGAACACTGAAGCTTTCTTT
>TRBD2|many|TRBJ2-2|TRBV12-3/TRBV12-4
CASRSSGTYTGELFF
TGTGCCAGCAGGAGTAGCGGGACTTACACCGGGGAGCTGTTTTTT
>TRBD1|many|TRBJ2-2|TRBV20-1
CSARSQGAIRAGELFF
TGCAGTGCTAGAAGCCAGGGGGCAATTCGGGCCGGGGAGCTGTTTTTT
>TRBD2|many|TRBJ2-7|TRBV6-5
CASSYDSGGLDYEQYF
TGTGCCAGCAGTTATGATAGCGGGGGACTTGACTACGAGCAGTACTTC
>.|many|TRBJ2-7|TRBV13
CASSKTSNEQYF
TGTGCCAGCAGCAAGACTAGTAACGAGCAGTACTTC
>TRBD1|many|TRBJ2-5|TRBV9
CASSVGTGAETQYF
TGTGCCAGCAGCGTAGGGACAGGGGCGGAGACCCAGTACTTC
>.|many|TRBJ2-7|TRBV19
CASSPSDHEQYF
TGTGCCAGTAGCCCGTCCGATCACGAGCAGTACTTC
>TRBD1|many|TRBJ2-4|TRBV6-2/TRBV6-3
CASTDRGIAKNIQYF
TGTGCCAGCACGGACAGGGGGATAGCCAAAAACATTCAGTACTTC
>TRBD1|many|TRBJ1-2|TRBV19
CASSISGQAYYGYTF
TGTGCCAGTAGTATCTCAGGACAGGCCTACTATGGCTACACCTTC
>.|many|TRBJ1-5|TRBV6-2/TRBV6-3
CASSYGGRPVHF
TGTGCCAGCAGTTATGGGGGTCGGCCGGTACATTTT
>TRBD2|many|TRBJ2-5|TRBV5-5
CASSRGLAGNQETQYF
TGTGCCAGCAGCAGGGGACTAGCGGGCAACCAAGAGACCCAGTACTTC
>TRBD1|many|TRBJ1-1|TRBV6-2/TRBV6-3
CASSYSGSTGAAFF
TGTGCCAGCAGTTACTCTGGGAGCACAGGGGCCGCTTTCTTT
>.|.|TRBJ2-5|TRBV27
CASSLLASSPGETQYF
TGTGCCAGCAGTTTATTGGCCTCTTCTCCCGGGGAGACCCAGTACTTC